These 26 T cell receptor beta chains originate from one sample sequenced in a study of shared clonotypes between healthy human individuals. Sequencing was performed with immunoSEQ multiplex PCR; in TCRdb, only in-frame clones are kept and a portion is missing. The top ten hold 0.1% to 0.15% of the sample, which has millions of clones, 85% to 95% seen once. Source material: naive CD4+ T cells sorted from blood. Regarding subset: CD45RA+ positively selected. All receptors come from a man aged 18-30 years in good health.

The chain combines TRBV14 with TRBJ2-1, with D possibly matching TRBD2 (5 bases). Germline V gene lookup returns CDR1 SGHDN and CDR2 FVKESK. V was shortened by 1 base and J by 4 bases, with 11 bases between the two germline ends. This CDR3 spans 15 amino acids. Here the CDR3 reads CASSQAASRYNEQFF. The CDR3 nucleotides are TGTGCCAGCAGCCAAGCGGCTAGCAGATACAATGAGCAGTTCTTC.

The rearrangement links TRBV5-1 to TRBJ2-1, with 9 positions matching TRBD2. The CDR3 sequence is 16 residues long. J gave up 8 bases and V 0 bases, and 9 bases lay outside the gene matches. Germline loops: CDR1 SGHRS, CDR2 YFSETQ. The CDR3 DNA sequence: TGCGCCAGCAGCTTGGTAGGCGGGAGGGCCGGCGATGAGCAGTTCTTC. It specifies CASSLVGGRAGDEQFF.

The J gene is TRBJ1-1, the V gene TRBV10-3; 9 nucleotides align to TRBD1. V trimming: 4 bases; J trimming: 5 bases; junction bases outside the gene matches: 2. The CDR3 sequence is 13 residues long. Germline values: CDR1 ENHRY, CDR2 SYGVKD. The CDR3 reads CAISGDRVTEAFF. CDR3 nucleotides: TGTGCCATCAGTGGGGACAGGGTTACTGAAGCTTTCTTT.

For this clone: This sample also contains other DNA sequences that code for the same CDR3. The gene calls are TRBV18 and TRBJ2-5, with D maybe TRBD2 (5 bases). CDR3 length: 13 residues. CDR1 is KGHSH, CDR2 LQKENI, per germline. Between the trimmed V and J ends, which lost 2 bases and 5 bases, there was a span of 9 bases. The CDR3 coding sequence is TGTGCCAGCTCACCAGCGGGTCTGGAGACCCAGTACTTC. Protein sequence: CASSPAGLETQYF. The complete variable domain, with remaining parts taken from reference TRBV18 and TRBJ2-5, reads NAGVMQNPRHLVRRRGQEARLRCSPMKGHSHVYWYRQLPEEGLKFMVYLQKENIIDESGMPKERFSAEFPKEGPSILRIQQVVRGDSAAYFCASSPAGLETQYFGPGTRLLVL.

V gene TRBV11-3 combines with J gene TRBJ2-2; D unresolved. Germline CDR1 is SGHNT and CDR2 is YENEEA. This CDR3 has 14 residues. The germline V and J ends were trimmed by 2 bases and 7 bases, with 11 bases remaining between them. The CDR3 DNA is TGTGCCAGCAGCTTAAGGGATTCTGGCGGGGAGCTGTTTTTT. Its protein is CASSLRDSGGELFF.

This clone showed up just a few times. This chain connects TRBV2 to TRBJ1-6; 7 nucleotides line up with TRBD1. Germline lookup yields CDR1 SNHLY and CDR2 FYNNEI. The length of the CDR3 is 13 residues. Germline trimming cut 6 bases from V and 9 bases from J; bases unmatched to any gene: 5. The CDR3 DNA reads as TGTGCCAGCAGCGAGACAGGGACTTCACCCCTCCACTTT. As protein: CASSETGTSPLHF.

V gene TRBV6-5 combines with J gene TRBJ2-2; a possible D gene is TRBD2 (7 bases). V lost 7 bases and J lost 1, with 13 bases in between. Germline lookup yields CDR1 MNHEY and CDR2 SVGAGI. The CDR3 has 15 residues. CDR3 sequence (DNA): TGTGCCAGCACCCGGGGGGCCGAGAACACCGGGGAGCTGTTTTTT. Translated, it gives CASTRGAENTGELFF.

The chain carries TRBV10-3 and TRBJ1-2; possible D gene TRBD1, 5 bases. Germline CDR1 reads ENHRY; CDR2 reads SYGVKD. Trimming stripped 0 bases from V and 12 bases from J, with 14 bases between. The CDR3 loop spans 13 amino acids. The CDR3 nucleotides are TGTGCCATCAGTGAGTCAAGTCGAGGGGCGCACACCTTC. This codes for CAISESSRGAHTF.

This chain uses TRBV5-4 with TRBJ2-7; either TRBD1 or TRBD2 may fit D (5 bases each). The germline gives CDR1 SGHNT, CDR2 YYREEE (reference sequence). The CDR3 is made up of 16 amino acids. The germline V and J ends were trimmed by 0 bases and 0 bases, with 13 bases remaining between them. CDR3 in amino acids: CASSLGDGLSSYEQYF. For the CDR3, the DNA is TGTGCCAGCAGCTTGGGGGACGGGCTAAGCTCCTACGAGCAGTACTTC.

The rearrangement uses TRBV28 and TRBJ2-7, with 10 bases fitting TRBD2. The CDR3 runs 15 residues. J gave up 1 base and V 5 bases, and 5 bases lay outside the gene matches. Germline V gene sequence: CDR1 MDHEN, CDR2 SYDVKM. CDR3 in amino acids: CASSRGLANSYEQYF. As DNA, the CDR3 is TGTGCCAGCAGTAGGGGACTAGCGAATTCCTACGAGCAGTACTTC. The full variable domain, completed using reference TRBV28 and TRBJ2-7, is DVKVTQSSRYLVKRTGEKVFLECVQDMDHENMFWYRQDPGLGLRLIYFSYDVKMKEKGDIPEGYSVSREKKERFSLILESASTNQTSMYLCASSRGLANSYEQYFGPGTRLTVT.

V gene TRBV11-3 combines with J gene TRBJ2-3, with D tentatively TRBD2 (5 bases). Trimming cost V 1 base and J 1 base, with 12 bases left between them. The CDR3 totals 16 residues. Germline assignment: CDR1 SGHNT and CDR2 YENEEA. The CDR3, as DNA: TGTGCCAGCAGCTTAGGGACTCTCACGGGCACAGATACGCAGTATTTT. Translation gives CASSLGTLTGTDTQYF.

The chain joins TRBV5-1 to TRBJ2-2, with a tentative D call TRBD2 (6 bases). The CDR3 runs 14 residues. Trimming pared 2 bases from V and 3 bases from J, leaving 8 bases between. Germline-derived CDR1 and CDR2 are SGHRS and YFSETQ. The DNA of the CDR3 is TGCGCCAGCAGCTTTTCGGGGGACACCGGGGAGCTGTTTTTT. Translation gives CASSFSGDTGELFF.

This chain joins TRBV6-5 and TRBJ1-5; no definite D call. Germline V gene data show CDR1 as MNHEY and CDR2 as SVGAGI. CDR3 length: 14 amino acids. With 6 bases removed from V and 7 bases from J, the gap between germline ends came to 16 bases. CDR3 nucleotide sequence: TGTGCCAGCAGCTCCGGGCTTACCCTCCAGCCCCAGCATTTT. Amino acid sequence: CASSSGLTLQPQHF.

This chain links TRBV11-2 with TRBJ2-7; 9 positions agree with TRBD2. After removal of 4 bases from V and 4 bases from J, the junction contained 8 bases not matched to a gene. The germline V gene encodes CDR1 SGHAT and CDR2 FQNNGV. The CDR3 is made up of 15 amino acids. The CDR3 nucleotides are TGTGCCAGCAGCTCATTAGCGGGAGTCGGGTACGAGCAGTACTTC. Translation gives CASSSLAGVGYEQYF.

This sequence joins TRBV19 and TRBJ2-1; D call uncertain. Germline CDR1 LNHDA, CDR2 SQIVND (reference sequence). Trimming pared 5 bases from V and 8 bases from J, leaving 7 bases between. The CDR3 extends over 11 amino acids. Written as DNA, the CDR3 is TGTGCCAGTAGTCAAAGAGATGAGCAGTTCTTC. This gives the protein CASSQRDEQFF.

CDR3 in DNA: TGTGCCAGCAGTCGACTAGACTACAATGAGCAGTTCTTC. Translating gives CASSRLDYNEQFF. V is TRBV6-5 and J is TRBJ2-1, with a tentative D call TRBD2 (6 bases). Germline assignment: CDR1 MNHEY and CDR2 SVGAGI. V was pared by 5 bases and J by 3 bases, with 8 bases between. This CDR3 comprises 13 residues.

This rearrangement joins TRBV2 to TRBJ1-5; the match to TRBD1 covers 7 bases. The length of the CDR3 is 15 residues. Germline CDR1 and CDR2: SNHLY and FYNNEI. V shed 10 bases, J shed 0 bases, and the junction held 9 bases outside the gene matches. CDR3 in amino acids: CATAGTANSNQPQHF. The CDR3 nucleotides read TGTGCCACAGCCGGGACAGCAAATAGCAATCAGCCCCAGCATTTT. The variable domain in full, completed from reference TRBV2 and TRBJ1-5, reads EPEVTQTPSHQVTQMGQEVILRCVPISNHLYFYWYRQILGQKVEFLVSFYNNEISEKSEIFDDQFSVERPDGSNFTLKIRSTKLEDSAMYFCATAGTANSNQPQHFGDGTRLSIL.

V gene TRBV9 combines with J gene TRBJ2-2, with TRBD2 matching over 15 bases. This CDR3 has 19 residues. The trim removed 0 bases at V and 6 bases at J, leaving 9 bases unmatched. Germline V gives CDR1 SGDLS, CDR2 YYNGEE. The CDR3 DNA reads TGTGCCAGCAGCGTAGCGGGACTAGCGGGAGGACTTAGGGCCGGGGAGCTGTTTTTT. It encodes CASSVAGLAGGLRAGELFF.

CDR3 loop: CASSSYPEWLAGELFF. The CDR3 DNA sequence: TGTGCCAGCAGTTCCTATCCGGAGTGGTTAGCCGGGGAGCTGTTTTTT. The J gene is TRBJ2-2, the V gene TRBV6-5; D is undetermined. The CDR3 is 16 amino acids. Germline V gives CDR1 MNHEY, CDR2 SVGAGI. V gave up 4 bases and J gave up 6 bases, with 18 bases separating them.

The V call is TRBV7-9, the J call TRBJ1-1; a possible D gene is TRBD1 (6 bases). CDR1 is SEHNR, CDR2 FQNEAQ, per germline (reference sequence). V was pared by 7 bases and J by 4 bases, with 16 bases between. The CDR3 contains 14 residues. This CDR3 is CASTRTGKGTEAFF. The DNA of the CDR3 is TGTGCCAGCACCCGCACAGGGAAGGGCACTGAAGCTTTCTTT.

This rearrangement joins TRBV5-1 to TRBJ1-2; D is possibly TRBD1 (5 bases). The CDR3 spans 19 residues. CDR1 is SGHRS and CDR2 is YFSETQ in the germline V gene. V was shortened by 6 bases and J by 4 bases, with 31 bases between the two germline ends. DNA of the CDR3: TGCGCCAGCAATAAGTTCCTGACCCCGGGCCCAGTGGGGGGCTATGGCTACACCTTC. Amino acid sequence: CASNKFLTPGPVGGYGYTF.

The CDR3 protein is CAISVLRPAYEQYF. The CDR3, as DNA: TGTGCCATCAGTGTGTTACGACCTGCCTACGAGCAGTACTTC. This chain links TRBV10-3 with TRBJ2-7; no clear D gene. Looked up from germline, CDR1 is ENHRY and CDR2 is SYGVKD. CDR3 length equals 14 residues. Trimming took 4 bases from V and 2 from J, leaving 12 bases between them.

J is TRBJ1-4 and V is TRBV7-9; D perhaps matches TRBD1 (5 bases). The V and J ends lost 4 bases and 4 bases respectively, with 16 bases between them. The CDR3 consists of 16 residues. The germline V gene encodes CDR1 SEHNR and CDR2 FQNEAQ (reference sequence). The CDR3 DNA sequence: TGTGCCAGCAGCTCTACTGAGGGACGGATTAATGAAAAACTGTTTTTT. Protein product: CASSSTEGRINEKLFF.

The chain couples TRBV7-8 to TRBJ1-2, with D tentatively TRBD1 (6 bases). Germline V gives CDR1 SGHVS, CDR2 FQNEAQ. This CDR3 comprises 13 residues. V lost 5 bases and J lost 2, with 9 bases in between. CDR3 bases: TGTGCCAGCAGCCGGGGGCCCAACTATGGCTACACCTTC. It specifies CASSRGPNYGYTF.

The chain links TRBV6-5 to TRBJ2-7; D tentatively fits TRBD1 or TRBD2 (5 bases each). V was cut by 2 bases and J by 2 bases, with 13 bases left in between. Per germline, CDR1 MNHEY and CDR2 SVGAGI. The CDR3 runs to 15 residues. The CDR3 here is CASSYPRDGTYEQYF. The CDR3, as DNA: TGTGCCAGCAGTTACCCCCGGGACGGGACCTACGAGCAGTACTTC.

The chain joins TRBV27 to TRBJ2-1; 9 positions agree with TRBD2. V shed 3 bases, J shed 4 bases, and the junction held 7 bases outside the gene matches. Germline CDR1 is MNHEY and CDR2 is SMNVEV (reference sequence). The CDR3 extends over 16 amino acids. DNA of the CDR3: TGTGCCAGCAGTTTCTGGCGGGGGGGACTATACAATGAGCAGTTCTTC. As protein: CASSFWRGGLYNEQFF.